Detailed here is one T cell receptor beta chain. The data stem from a study of shared clonotypes between healthy human individuals. Turning to the study itself: The plates for each donor numbered three CD4 naive, three CD4 memory, two CD8 naive and one CD8 memory.

In the sorted-subset replicate PCRs, 200 ng DNA, 25,000 to 35,000 T cell genomes, was used. Sequenced by immunoSEQ multiplex PCR; TCRdb stores in-frame clones only, minus some. In the table there are 2,100,000 or so clones, more than 90% of which are singletons. V was cut by 8 bases and J by 5 bases, with 15 bases left in between. The CDR3 is 14 residues long. Germline values: CDR1 SNHLY, CDR2 FYNNEI. The chain couples TRBV2 to TRBJ2-2; D unclear. The specimen was naive CD4+ T cells sorted from blood. Subset here: CD45RA+ positively selected. The source is a man younger than 35 in good health. CDR3 sequence reads: CASSLVDGTGELFF. The CDR3, as DNA: TGTGCCAGCTCCCTGGTGGACGGTACCGGGGAGCTGTTTTTT.